This entry features one TCR beta chain sequence. These data come from a study of shared clonotypes between healthy human individuals. V was pared by 5 bases and J by 1 base, with 11 bases between. Per germline, CDR1 MNHEY and CDR2 SVGAGI. CDR3 size: 14 residues. TCRdb keeps only in-frame clones here, not all; method: immunoSEQ multiplex PCR. This sample has 2 million to 2.5 million clones, with about nine tenths found just once. Specimen: naive CD4+ T cells from PBMCs. Subset described: CD45RA+ positively selected. The clonotype was recovered from a man younger than 35 in good health. Some clones in this sample may be carry-over from other donors' samples. The chain joins TRBV6-5 to TRBJ1-1; D is ambiguous. CDR3: CASSRDPGNTEAFF. In DNA, the CDR3 is TGTGCCAGCAGTCGGGATCCTGGGAACACTGAAGCTTTCTTT.